The present T cell receptor beta chain was sequenced within a study of Japanese encephalitis immunity and Zika vaccine responses (dated by TCRdb to the early 2020s). As for the study more broadly: Three 5.0 ug doses of alum-adjuvanted ZPIV were administered to included participants at weeks 0, 4 and 28. A two-dose regimen of JEV vaccine (IXIARO), with doses given 28 days apart, was administered to over nine participants two to three months before the first ZPIV dose. One dose of YFV vaccine (YF-VAX) was administered before ZPIV to 12 to 13 participants, and fewer than 10 participants were flavivirus-naive. For TCR sequencing, over five representative participants were chosen from each pre-vaccination group, with samples at week 0 (after pre-vaccination, before ZPIV) and week 52. In addition, the TCR repertoires of a few flavivirus-naive individuals were analyzed at weeks 2, 6 and 52 after ZPIV vaccination began. For stimulation, either ZIKV structural-protein peptide pools divided into flavivirus-conserved and non-conserved sets were used, or JEV or YFV peptides matching the pre-vaccination. The ZIKV peptides, 15-mers that overlapped by 11 residues, were chosen for containing NetMHCpan/NetMHCII-predicted epitopes with affinity below 50 nM. The study tested whether prior Japanese encephalitis virus (JEV) or yellow fever virus (YFV) vaccination shaped CD4 T cell responses to the Zika vaccine. The investigation overall reported the following: The samples grouped by participant and showed no similarity across individuals, which suggests that no public TCRs were detected. In JEV-pre-vaccinated donors, the repertoire richness of CD4 T cells responding to conserved ZIKV epitopes dropped significantly after ZPIV. Higher repertoire similarity across time-points and stimulations was observed in JEV-pre-vaccinated donors than in YFV-pre-vaccinated donors, indicating that more clonotypes were common to ZIKV and JEV stimulation. Sample size limitations prevented peptide-pool deconvolution, so the individual peptides driving cross-reactive responses were not identified. Only a few individuals showed CD8 T cell responses to the ZIKV peptide pools, and those responses were of very low magnitude. The analysis covered only a subset of trial participants who had three doses and adequate samples, rather than the whole vaccinated cohort.

Spanning cysteine to phenylalanine, the CDR3 consists of 14 amino acids. The kept DNA is CDR3 alone, 42 bases in frame from the first base. Per the germline V gene, SQVTM is the CDR1 and ANQGSEA is the CDR2. V gives up 7 bases and J gives up 9 bases, and the segment between their germline ends measures 24 bases. PBMCs were stained with CellTrace CFSE and grown for 6 days in RPMI containing approximately 8% human serum and peptide pools at around 1 ug/mL each. On a BD FACSAria, proliferating CD4 T cells were sorted without fixation as live CD56-CD19-CD16-CD3+CD4+ CFSE-low cells. The enrolled adults were healthy and tested seronegative for ZIKV, JEV, YFV, DENV and WNV on microneutralization screening. The samples were taken from a phase 1, double-blinded, randomized, placebo-controlled trial testing an alum-adjuvanted Zika purified-inactivated virus (ZPIV) vaccine. Peripheral blood mononuclear cells were isolated using a standard procedure and then kept frozen in liquid nitrogen until they were used.

This clonotype has only a few counts. No qualities accompany the bases; no much larger clone lies one base away. Libraries were made using 5' RACE. Before sequencing, the TCRbeta libraries were pooled in proportion to the number of cells sorted for each library. Total RNA from sorted cells was extracted with RNAzol RT, and cDNA was made with an oligo(dT) primer and a template-switching oligo. Using Kapa HiFi, PCR amplified the TCRbeta V-CDR3-J region between a SMARTer oligo primer and a TCRbeta constant-region primer. Illumina adaptors and sample-specific index barcodes were added in a second PCR, followed by HighPrep bead cleanup and Bioanalyzer confirmation of a band of roughly 650 bp. The libraries were sequenced on an Illumina MiSeq using 2x151 bp paired-end reads. Per the original workflow: An in-house Java program demultiplexed the reads, while MiXCR assigned TCRbeta annotations and counted clonotypes. To assess repertoire overlap, Morisita-Horn indices from the R package vegan were used, along with UPGMA clustering and Circos plots of recurring clonotypes. Shannon diversity and richness were each normalized to the maximum value possible given the input cell numbers, so the resulting values fell between 0 and 1. MUSCLE was used to align CDR3beta sequences, SeqinR to compute distances, and R to plot multidimensional scaling. TCRdb reprocessing: public reads trimmed at Q25 with fastp, clones called with MiXCR, in-frame beta chains kept. One record per CDR3 amino acid sequence lists the most common genes and DNA. What appears here as the V and J calls and clone size reflects TCRdb's work, not the paper's. Within this sample are around 310 distinct CDR3 sequences, with roughly 8% of them counted one time only. The ten largest clones take up 72% of the sample.

Sequences were derived from antigen-activated CD4+ T cells from blood, cultured, sampled during a Zika inactivated vaccine study. This receptor was identified in an adult man who received an inactivated Zika virus vaccine. In this chain, TRBV29-1 is recombined with TRBJ1-2; a tentative D call is TRBD1 (5 bases match). The DNA is TGCAGCGCTCCCGGGGCCAGGTCCTTACCCCGCTACACCTTC. Its amino acids are CSAPGARSLPRYTF. Full variable domain (CDR3 extended with the reference TRBV29-1 and TRBJ1-2 proteins): SAVISQKPSRDICQRGTSLTIQCQVDSQVTMMFWYRQQPGQSLTLIATANQGSEATYESGFVIDKFPISRPNLTFSTLTVSNMSPEDSSIYLCSAPGARSLPRYTFGSGTRLTVV.